This T cell receptor beta chain was identified in a study of CD4 and CD8 cells across lung adenocarcinoma regions. TCRdb re-called the PCR reads through MiXCR, storing one row per CDR3 protein. Of roughly 3,600 distinct CDR3 sequences listed, more than 55% are singletons. Trimming stripped 8 bases from V and 2 bases from J, with 12 bases between. The CDR3 has 13 amino acids. The germline V gene encodes CDR1 MNHNS and CDR2 SASEGT. The sample was CD8+ T cells from the margin of a lung tumor. V gene TRBV6-1 combines with J gene TRBJ1-1, with D perhaps TRBD1 (6 bases). This clonotype was sampled from a female donor with lung adenocarcinoma. The CD4 and CD8 labels of this study may be unreliable. The chain's CDR3 is CASQMTGNTEAFF. DNA for the CDR3: TGTGCCAGCCAGATGACAGGTAACACTGAAGCTTTCTTT.